One TCR beta chain is described in this entry. Its antigen is currently unknown. In germline, CDR1 is GTSNPN, CDR2 SVGIG (reference sequence). The length of the CDR3 is 14 residues. V lost 3 bases to trimming and J lost 0 bases, with 10 bases between them. TCRdb's copy holds only in-frame clones and misses some; the assay was immunoSEQ multiplex PCR. Here the sample spans about half a million clones, 79% being singletons. The entry originates in a study of shared clonotypes between healthy human individuals. Study-level background: The composition of the donors was a couple of women and a few men aged 18 to 49. Study results and caveats: Donor clonotype sharing was expected to depend on sequencing depth. A small donor pool kept down the genetic and exposure-history diversity that was represented.

For unsorted samples, genomic DNA was extracted from roughly 95 million PBMCs. The sequenced sample was PBMCs. The chain carries TRBV30 and TRBJ2-3; D remains ambiguous. The receptor was isolated from a woman aged 40-49 years in good health. Some clones in this sample may be carry-over from other donors' samples. DNA of the CDR3: TGTGCCTGGAGGGGTACAGTGAGCACAGATACGCAGTATTTT. Translated: CAWRGTVSTDTQYF.